A selection of T cell receptor beta chains follows, all from one sample in a study of T cells after yellow fever vaccination. TCRdb passed the 5' RACE reads through MiXCR, listing each CDR3 protein once. The data contain tens of thousands of distinct CDR3 sequences, roughly 7.7% of them singletons. This specimen consisted of CD8+ T cells sorted from PBMCs, obtained on the day of the yellow fever booster vaccination. The receptors were sampled from a man aged 25 to 40 who received the YFV17D yellow fever vaccine. Each CDR3 is given with its conserved first and last residue. The D gene is left open where the match is weak. Rows may omit the clone size; those that give it use once, few, many or a size class.

d_gene	j_gene	abundance	v_gene	CDR3nt	CDR3aa
TRBD1	TRBJ2-7	many	TRBV29-1	TGCAGCGTTGAAGTCCCAGGGGGCGTCTACGAGCAGTACTTC	CSVEVPGGVYEQYF
TRBD1	TRBJ2-1	few	TRBV24-1	TGTGCCACCAGTGATATTCCGGACAGGGGGCGCCACAATGAGCAGTTCTTC	CATSDIPDRGRHNEQFF
TRBD1	TRBJ2-2	-	TRBV28	TGTGCCAGCAGTTCACAAACCGGACAGGGTCCCAACACCGGGGAGCTGTTTTTT	CASSSQTGQGPNTGELFF
-	TRBJ2-1	many	TRBV28	TGTGCCAGCACCCCGGGGAGGGGGAGTTTGAAGCAGTTCTTC	CASTPGRGSLKQFF
-	TRBJ2-1	many	TRBV2	TGTGCCAGCAGTGGGACGGGGTACAATGAGCAGTTCTTC	CASSGTGYNEQFF
-	TRBJ2-7	-	TRBV7-2	TGTGCCAGTAACGGGCCCGACCTACCCTACGAGCAGTACTTC	CASNGPDLPYEQYF
-	TRBJ2-7	-	TRBV6-2/TRBV6-3	TGTGCCAGCACCCATGAGGCAGGGCCCTACGAGCAGTACTTC	CASTHEAGPYEQYF
TRBD2	TRBJ2-5	few	TRBV18	TGTGCCAGCTCACCCTATAGCGGGGTCCCCCAAGAGACCCAGTACTTC	CASSPYSGVPQETQYF
-	TRBJ1-2	few	TRBV12-3/TRBV12-4	TGTGCCAGCAGTTTAGAGGGAAATGGCTACACCTTC	CASSLEGNGYTF
-	TRBJ2-6	-	TRBV29-1	TGCAGCGTTGAATGTGGCTTACCTTACTCTGGGGCCAACGTCCTGACTTTC	CSVECGLPYSGANVLTF
-	TRBJ1-1	few	TRBV5-6	TGTGCCAGCAAAGACCCTGTAGGATCGACTGAAGCTTTCTTT	CASKDPVGSTEAFF